This T cell receptor beta chain derives from a study of blood T cell repertoires in COVID-19 (dated by TCRdb to 2020 to 2021). About the investigation overall: Samples from collaborators originated in the United States, Italy and Spain and spanned both the acute and convalescent phases of COVID-19. The material from the prospective study consisted of cDNA or gDNA derived from T cells, B-cell-depleted T cells, or PBMCs. Subjects who had been exposed to COVID-19, were actively infected with it, or had recovered from it provided the deeply sampled blood TCRbeta repertoires that made up the dataset. The repertoires were released in a freely available public database meant as a resource for research on the immune response to SARS-CoV-2. The samples were drawn from the first 160 participants of the ongoing ImmuneRACE study and from 950 to 1,500 subjects provided by 6 global collaborators. A de-identified subject ID, COVID-19 status, age in years and sex were almost always included in the sample metadata. Where HLA class I and class II types were available, the types were taken from metadata supplied by the sample provider, not from assay-based typing.

A word on this clone: Its antigen is unknown. Nothing much larger sits one base from this clone, and base qualities are not available.

Enrolling through a virtual design, the prospective study's participants ranged in age from roughly 18 to 89 years and lived across roughly 24 United States geographic areas. To assign participants to cohorts, the prospective study relied on clinical history that participants themselves reported in a screening survey and a study questionnaire. ImmuneRACE Cohort 3 recovered participants were defined by two consecutive negative NP/OP PCR tests, healthcare professional clearance, or symptom resolution. In the prospective study, whole blood, serum and a nasopharyngeal or oropharyngeal swab were collected from each participant by mobile phlebotomists. Additional blood draws and questionnaires over an approximately two-month period could optionally be provided by prospective study participants. Blood samples from the prospective study were shipped frozen or at room temperature prior to DNA extraction.

The cysteine opens and the phenylalanine closes a CDR3 of 16 amino acids. Kept here is only the CDR3 DNA, which spans 48 bases and is read in frame from base 1. Trimming leaves V shorter by 4 bases and J shorter by 4 bases, with the junction holding 13 bases beyond the gene matches. The germline V gene provides CDR1 SGHRS and CDR2 YFSETQ. Findings and caveats that apply to the study as a whole: Clinical and demographic metadata were provided uncurated, with the amount varying by source and participant.

TCRbeta CDR3 regions were amplified from genomic DNA by means of the immunoSEQ Assay, a bias-controlled multiplex PCR. The original methods were these. The number of nucleated cells in each sample was estimated by amplification of reference gene primers within the assay. To quantify the absolute abundance of each unique TCRbeta CDR3 rearrangement, sequence reads were collapsed and filtered. Productive Simpson clonality was computed per sample as the square root of Simpson's diversity index over productive rearrangements. TCRdb retrieved this table from immuneACCESS and kept in-frame rearrangements only. Not all clones are present; in checked studies, unresolved V genes account for under half, and no reason is known for the remainder. V and J calls and clone size are copied from that table; D and trimming were computed from the DNA. This sample has 350,000 to 400,000 clones in its table, and about 90% of those were observed once. The ten largest clones capture around 1.7% of the sample.

What was sequenced was PBMCs or T cells enriched from blood (not recorded which). This receptor chain uses TRBV5-1 and TRBJ2-7, and 8 junctional nucleotides match TRBD1. The clonotype comes from a woman aged 25 to 39 who had recovered from COVID-19. The CDR3 region has the sequence CASSVNAGGAAYEQYF. At the DNA level, the sequence is TGCGCCAGCAGCGTAAATGCAGGGGGCGCAGCGTACGAGCAGTACTTC.